This record concerns one T cell receptor beta chain sequence. Antigen: not known. The data were obtained in a study of blood T cells in healthy people across ages. CDR3 size: 13 residues. J lost 4 bases, V lost 3 bases, and 4 bases had no gene match. Germline lookup yields CDR1 DFQATT and CDR2 SNEGSKA (reference sequence). Combining a sample-barcoded 5' primer with a J-beta primer mix, a second PCR ran for roughly 7 to 12 cycles. A tag from a template-switch adaptor with 12 random nucleotides marked each cDNA molecule. From each sample, at least 3 million paired-end reads containing CDR3 were obtained. TCRdb re-analysed the 5' RACE reads in MiXCR, keeping a single row per CDR3 protein. Of about 1.7 million distinct CDR3 sequences in the sample, 25% to 30% are singletons; the top ten hold over 7%. Findings of the study overall: Naive CD4+ cells and diversity were both higher in long-lived donors than in aged donors. A roughly linear age-dependent decrease characterized TCR beta diversity per million T cells.

Specimen: blood. The chain couples TRBV20-1 to TRBJ2-7; 9 bases fit TRBD1. The TCR comes from a woman in her twenties or thirties in good health. The CDR3 sequence is CSASTGGPYEQYF. For the CDR3, the DNA is TGCAGTGCTAGTACAGGGGGCCCTTACGAGCAGTACTTC.